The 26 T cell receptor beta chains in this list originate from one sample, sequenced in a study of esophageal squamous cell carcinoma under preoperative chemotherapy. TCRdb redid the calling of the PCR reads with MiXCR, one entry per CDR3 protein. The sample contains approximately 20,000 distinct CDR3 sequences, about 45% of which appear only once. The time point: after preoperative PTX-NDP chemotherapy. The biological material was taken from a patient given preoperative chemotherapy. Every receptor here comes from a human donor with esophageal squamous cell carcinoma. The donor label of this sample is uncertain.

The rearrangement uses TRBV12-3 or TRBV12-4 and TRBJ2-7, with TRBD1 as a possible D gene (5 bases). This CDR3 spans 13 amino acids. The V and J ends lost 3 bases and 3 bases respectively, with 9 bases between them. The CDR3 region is CASSFDRDYEQYF. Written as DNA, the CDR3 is TGTGCCAGCAGTTTTGACAGAGACTACGAGCAGTACTTC.

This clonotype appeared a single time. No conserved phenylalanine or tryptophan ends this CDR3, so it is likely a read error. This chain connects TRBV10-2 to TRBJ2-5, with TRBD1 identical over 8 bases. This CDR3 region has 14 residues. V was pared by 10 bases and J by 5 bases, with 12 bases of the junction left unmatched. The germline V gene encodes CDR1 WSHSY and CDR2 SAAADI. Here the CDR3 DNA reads TGCGCCACGACATCAGGGGGCGGAGAGGAGACCCAGTACTCC. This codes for CATTSGGGEETQYS.

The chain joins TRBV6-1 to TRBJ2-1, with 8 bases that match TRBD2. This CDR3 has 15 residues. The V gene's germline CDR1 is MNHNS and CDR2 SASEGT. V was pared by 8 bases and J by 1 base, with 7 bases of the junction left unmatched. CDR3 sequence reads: CASAVGGGSYNEQFF. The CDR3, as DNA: TGTGCCAGCGCGGTCGGGGGGGGGTCCTACAATGAGCAGTTCTTC.

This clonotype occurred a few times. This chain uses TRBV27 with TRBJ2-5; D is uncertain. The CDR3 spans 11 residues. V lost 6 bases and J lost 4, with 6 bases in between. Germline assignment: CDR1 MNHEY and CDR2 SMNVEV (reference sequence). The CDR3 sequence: CASRQSETQYF. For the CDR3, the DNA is TGTGCCAGCAGGCAATCAGAGACCCAGTACTTC.

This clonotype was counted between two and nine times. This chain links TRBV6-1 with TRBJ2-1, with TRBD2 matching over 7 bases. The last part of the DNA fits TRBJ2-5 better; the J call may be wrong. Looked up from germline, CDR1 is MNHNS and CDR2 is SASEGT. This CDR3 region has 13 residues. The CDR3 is CASRSPGGETQYF. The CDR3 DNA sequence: TGTGCCAGCAGGTCTCCGGGAGGAGAGACCCAGTACTTC.

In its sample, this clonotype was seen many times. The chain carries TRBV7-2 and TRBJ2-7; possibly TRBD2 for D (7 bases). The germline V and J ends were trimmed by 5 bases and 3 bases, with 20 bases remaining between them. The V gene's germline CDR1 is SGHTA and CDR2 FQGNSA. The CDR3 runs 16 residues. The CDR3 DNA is TGTGCCAGCAGCGGGGGGGGGGGGGCGGGAGTCTACGAGCAGTACTTC. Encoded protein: CASSGGGGAGVYEQYF. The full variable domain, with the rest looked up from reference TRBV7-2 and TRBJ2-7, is GAGVSQSPSNKVTEKGKDVELRCDPISGHTALYWYRQSLGQGLEFLIYFQGNSAPDKSGLPSDRFSAERTGGSVSTLTIQRTQQEDSAVYLCASSGGGGAGVYEQYFGPGTRLTVT.

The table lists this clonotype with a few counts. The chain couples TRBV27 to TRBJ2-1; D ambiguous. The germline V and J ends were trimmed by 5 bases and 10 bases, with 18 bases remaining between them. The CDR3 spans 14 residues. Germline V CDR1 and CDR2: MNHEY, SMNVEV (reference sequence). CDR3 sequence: CASSIRHGYYEQFF. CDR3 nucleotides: TGTGCCAGCAGTATCCGACATGGTTACTACGAGCAGTTCTTC.

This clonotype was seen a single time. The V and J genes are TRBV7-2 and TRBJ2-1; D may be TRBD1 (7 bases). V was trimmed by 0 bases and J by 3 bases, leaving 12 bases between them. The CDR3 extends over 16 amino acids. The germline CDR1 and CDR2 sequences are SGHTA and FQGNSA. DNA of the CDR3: TGTGCCAGCAGCTTAGCTGCGGGACAGAACTACAATGAGCAGTTCTTC. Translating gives CASSLAAGQNYNEQFF. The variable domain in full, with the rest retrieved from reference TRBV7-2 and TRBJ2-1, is GAGVSQSPSNKVTEKGKDVELRCDPISGHTALYWYRQSLGQGLEFLIYFQGNSAPDKSGLPSDRFSAERTGGSVSTLTIQRTQQEDSAVYLCASSLAAGQNYNEQFFGPGTRLTVL.

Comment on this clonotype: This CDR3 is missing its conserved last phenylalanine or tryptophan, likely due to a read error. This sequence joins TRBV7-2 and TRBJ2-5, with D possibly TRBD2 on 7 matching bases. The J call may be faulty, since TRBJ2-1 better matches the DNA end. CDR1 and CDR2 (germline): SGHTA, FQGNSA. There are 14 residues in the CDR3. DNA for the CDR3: TGTGCCAGGGGCTGCGGCGGGGGCCAAGAGACCCAGTTCTCG. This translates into CARGCGGGQETQFS.

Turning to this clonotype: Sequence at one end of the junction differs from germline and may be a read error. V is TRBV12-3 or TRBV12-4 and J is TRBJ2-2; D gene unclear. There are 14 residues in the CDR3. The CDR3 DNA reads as TGTGCCAGCAGGGTGCGTGTGAACACCGGTGAGCAGTTTTTT. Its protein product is CASRVRVNTGEQFF.

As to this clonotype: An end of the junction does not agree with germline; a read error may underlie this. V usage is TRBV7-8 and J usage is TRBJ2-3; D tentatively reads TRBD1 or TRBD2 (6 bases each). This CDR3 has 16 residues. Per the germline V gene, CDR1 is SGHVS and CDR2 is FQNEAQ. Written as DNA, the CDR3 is TGTGCCAGCGGCGAAACCGGGGGCGGAGACACAGAGACGCAGTATTTC. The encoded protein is CASGETGGGDTETQYF.

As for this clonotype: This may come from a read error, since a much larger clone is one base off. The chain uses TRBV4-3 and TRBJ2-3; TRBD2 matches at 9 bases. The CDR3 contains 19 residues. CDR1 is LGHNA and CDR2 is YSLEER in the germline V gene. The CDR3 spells CASSQEYGSGRLGTDMQYF. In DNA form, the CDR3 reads TGCGCCAGCAGCCAAGAATATGGTAGCGGGAGACTCGGCACAGATATGCAGTATTTT.

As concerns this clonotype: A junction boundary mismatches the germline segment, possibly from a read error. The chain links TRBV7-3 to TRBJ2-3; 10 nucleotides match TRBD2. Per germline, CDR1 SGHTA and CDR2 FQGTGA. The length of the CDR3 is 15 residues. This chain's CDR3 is CASSATSGDKDMQYF. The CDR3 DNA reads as TGTGCCAGCAGCGCTACTAGCGGGGACAAAGATATGCAGTATTTC.

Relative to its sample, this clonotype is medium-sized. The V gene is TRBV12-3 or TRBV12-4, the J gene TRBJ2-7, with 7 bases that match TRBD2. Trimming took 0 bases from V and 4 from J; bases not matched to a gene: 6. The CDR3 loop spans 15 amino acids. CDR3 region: CASSLAGGFRYEQYF. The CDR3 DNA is TGTGCCAGCAGTTTAGCGGGAGGGTTCCGTTACGAGCAGTACTTC.

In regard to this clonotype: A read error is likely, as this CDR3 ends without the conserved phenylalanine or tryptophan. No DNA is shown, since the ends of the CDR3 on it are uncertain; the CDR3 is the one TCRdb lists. This chain's CDR3 is CASTVSGRA. This sequence joins TRBV7-2 and TRBJ2-6; the D segment call TRBD2 is taken from the table without a DNA check. Counting both end residues, the CDR3 totals 9 amino acids. The germline gives CDR1 SGHTA, CDR2 FQGNSA.

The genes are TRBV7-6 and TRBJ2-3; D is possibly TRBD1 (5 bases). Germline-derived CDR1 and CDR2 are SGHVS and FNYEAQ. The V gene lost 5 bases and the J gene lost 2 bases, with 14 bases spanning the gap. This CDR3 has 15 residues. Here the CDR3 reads CASSQQVENTDTQYF. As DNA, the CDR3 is TGTGCCAGCAGCCAACAGGTTGAGAACACAGATACGCAGTATTTT.

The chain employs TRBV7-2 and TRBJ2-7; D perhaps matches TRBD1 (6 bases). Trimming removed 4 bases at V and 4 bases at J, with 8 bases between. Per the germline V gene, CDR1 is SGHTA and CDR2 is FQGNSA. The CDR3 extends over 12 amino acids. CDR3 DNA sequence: TGTGCCAGCAGCTCTACAGGGTACGAGCAGTACTTC. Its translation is CASSSTGYEQYF.

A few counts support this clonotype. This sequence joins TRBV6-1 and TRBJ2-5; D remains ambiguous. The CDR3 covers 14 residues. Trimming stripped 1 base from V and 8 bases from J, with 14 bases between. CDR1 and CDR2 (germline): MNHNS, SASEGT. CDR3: CASSEGLSLGTQYF. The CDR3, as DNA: TGTGCCAGCAGTGAAGGTTTGAGCCTCGGAACCCAGTACTTC.

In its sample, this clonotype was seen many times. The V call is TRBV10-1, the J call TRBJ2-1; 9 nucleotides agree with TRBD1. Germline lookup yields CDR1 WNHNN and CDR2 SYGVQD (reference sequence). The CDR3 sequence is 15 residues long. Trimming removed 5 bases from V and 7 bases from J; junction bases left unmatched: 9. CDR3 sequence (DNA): TGCGCCAGCAGTCGACCGGGACAGGGTGTGAATGAGCAGTTCTTC. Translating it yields CASSRPGQGVNEQFF.

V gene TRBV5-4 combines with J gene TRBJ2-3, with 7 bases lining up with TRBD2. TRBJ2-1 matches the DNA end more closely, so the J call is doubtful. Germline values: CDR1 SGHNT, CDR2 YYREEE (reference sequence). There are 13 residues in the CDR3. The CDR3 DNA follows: TGTGCCAGTACGAGCGGGACCAACAATGAGCAGTTCTTC. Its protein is CASTSGTNNEQFF.

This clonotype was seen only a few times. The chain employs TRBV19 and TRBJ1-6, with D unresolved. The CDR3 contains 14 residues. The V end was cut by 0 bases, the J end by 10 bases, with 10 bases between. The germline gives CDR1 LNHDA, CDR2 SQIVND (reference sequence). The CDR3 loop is CASSIEQLRSPLHF. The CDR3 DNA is TGTGCCAGTAGTATAGAACAGCTTCGGTCACCCCTCCACTTT.

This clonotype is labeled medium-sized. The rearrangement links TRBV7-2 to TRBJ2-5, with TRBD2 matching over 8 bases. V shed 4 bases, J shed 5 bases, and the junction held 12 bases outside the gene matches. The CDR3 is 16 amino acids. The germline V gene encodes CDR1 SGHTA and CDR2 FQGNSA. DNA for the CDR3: TGTGCCAGCAGCTCTGGGCGGGGGGCCCCTCGGGAGACCCAGTACTTC. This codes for CASSSGRGAPRETQYF.

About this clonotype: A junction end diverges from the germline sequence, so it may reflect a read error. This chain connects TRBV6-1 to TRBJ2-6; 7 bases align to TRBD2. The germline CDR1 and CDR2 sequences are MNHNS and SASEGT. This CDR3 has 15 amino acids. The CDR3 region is CASRGLAGRANDQNF. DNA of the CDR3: TGTGCCAGCAGGGGTTTAGCGGGCCGGGCCAACGACCAGAATTTC.

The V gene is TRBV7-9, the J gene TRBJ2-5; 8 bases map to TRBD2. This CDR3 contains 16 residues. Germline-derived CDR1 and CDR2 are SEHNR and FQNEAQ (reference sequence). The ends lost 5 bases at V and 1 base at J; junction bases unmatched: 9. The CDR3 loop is CASSPTLAGGQETQYF. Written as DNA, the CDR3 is TGTGCCAGCAGCCCGACGCTAGCGGGTGGCCAAGAGACCCAGTACTTC.

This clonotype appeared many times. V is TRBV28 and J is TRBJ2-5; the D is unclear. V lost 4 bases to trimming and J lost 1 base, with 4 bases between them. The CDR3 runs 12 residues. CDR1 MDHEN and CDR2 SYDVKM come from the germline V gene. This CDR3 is CASSSRQETQYF. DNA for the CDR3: TGTGCCAGCAGTTCACGCCAAGAGACCCAGTACTTC. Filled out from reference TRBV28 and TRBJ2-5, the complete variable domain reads DVKVTQSSRYLVKRTGEKVFLECVQDMDHENMFWYRQDPGLGLRLIYFSYDVKMKEKGDIPEGYSVSREKKERFSLILESASTNQTSMYLCASSSRQETQYFGPGTRLLVL.

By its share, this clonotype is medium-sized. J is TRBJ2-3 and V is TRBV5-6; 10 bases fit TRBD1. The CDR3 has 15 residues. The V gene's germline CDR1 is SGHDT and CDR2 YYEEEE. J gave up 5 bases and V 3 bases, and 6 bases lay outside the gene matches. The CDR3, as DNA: TGTGCCAGCAGCTCGCCGGGACAGGGGTTAGATACGCAGTATTTT. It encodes CASSSPGQGLDTQYF.